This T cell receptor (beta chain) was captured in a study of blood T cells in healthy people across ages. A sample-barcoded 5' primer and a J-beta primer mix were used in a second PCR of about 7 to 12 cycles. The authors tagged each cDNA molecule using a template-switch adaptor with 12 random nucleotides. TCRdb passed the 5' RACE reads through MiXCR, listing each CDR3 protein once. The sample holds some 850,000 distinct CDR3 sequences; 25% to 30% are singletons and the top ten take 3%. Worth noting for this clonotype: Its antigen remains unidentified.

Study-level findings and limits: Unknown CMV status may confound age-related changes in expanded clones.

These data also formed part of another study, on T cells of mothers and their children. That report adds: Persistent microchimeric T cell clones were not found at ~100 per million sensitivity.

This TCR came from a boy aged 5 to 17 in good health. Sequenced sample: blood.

DNA of the CDR3: TGCGCCAGCAGCACGGGACTAGCGGGTACTGAGACCCAGTACTTC. Its translation is CASSTGLAGTETQYF. V and J are TRBV5-1 and TRBJ2-5, with TRBD2 matching 12 bases. The V gene end was trimmed by 4 bases and the J gene end by 5 bases; junction bases not matched to a gene: 6. Germline CDR1 and CDR2: SGHRS and YFSETQ. This CDR3 spans 15 amino acids.